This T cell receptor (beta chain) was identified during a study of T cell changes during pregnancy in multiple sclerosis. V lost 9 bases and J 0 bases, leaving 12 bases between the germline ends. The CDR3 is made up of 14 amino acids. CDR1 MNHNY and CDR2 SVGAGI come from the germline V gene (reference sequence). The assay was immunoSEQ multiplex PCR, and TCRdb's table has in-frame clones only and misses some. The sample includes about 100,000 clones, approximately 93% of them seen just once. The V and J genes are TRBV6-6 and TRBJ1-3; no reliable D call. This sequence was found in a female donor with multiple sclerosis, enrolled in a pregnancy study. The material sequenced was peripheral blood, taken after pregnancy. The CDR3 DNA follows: TGTGCCAGTTCACAGTATATCTCTGGAAACACCATATATTTT. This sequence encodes CASSQYISGNTIYF.